This T cell receptor beta chain was documented in a study of T cell responses to AZD1222 COVID-19 vaccine (dated by TCRdb to the early 2020s). Broadly, across the study: AZD1222 recipients with second doses at about 4 weeks or about 12 weeks were pooled, because spike-specific TCR depth and breadth did not differ between schedules. TCR sequencing covered fewer than 250 trial participants: about 210 given two doses of AZD1222 and some 25 given two doses of MenACWY control vaccine. Trial participants were enrolled by age into 18-55, 56-69 and 70-plus year subgroups, with roughly 160, 29 and 62 TCR-sequenced participants respectively. Overall results and qualifications from the work: After two AZD1222 doses, spike-specific TCR breadth and depth were significantly higher than at day 0 and than in MenACWY recipients. Conclusions about previously exposed vaccinees are limited because only a handful of AZD1222 recipients were SARS-CoV-2 seropositive at baseline. Because no samples from the day 14 peak response were available, repertoires could be characterized only after the peak T cell response. Epitopes outside the regions mutated in the B.1.351 and B.1.1.7 variants were reportedly recognized by nearly half of the unique spike-specific TCRs. In the small 56-69-year group, the increase in depth fell short of significance, most likely because of low power. Vaccine-associated CD4 TCRs spanned the whole spike protein, with dominant responses in regions 160-218 and 743-854. Participants were mostly white British and included more females than males, and it was suggested by the authors that clonal diversity may have been underestimated.

The CDR3 goes from the cysteine to the phenylalanine over 13 residues. Of all the DNA, just the CDR3 is kept, 39 bases in frame from base 1. As encoded in the germline V gene (reference sequence), CDR1 is GTSNPN while CDR2 is SVGIG. Trimming takes 3 bases off V and 4 bases off J; junction bases not matched to a gene: 3. The CDR3 regions of human TCRbeta chains were analyzed by immunosequencing. For the original study's pipeline: Repertoire TCRs were matched against a reference library of SARS-CoV-2-specific TCRs generated with the MIRA antigen-specificity platform. Breadth was defined as the fraction of unique TCRs that were SARS-CoV-2-associated. Depth was defined as the fraction of total T cells that were SARS-CoV-2-associated. Using the MIRA data, each spike-specific TCR was assigned both to the spike region to which the TCR was reactive and to a CD4 or CD8 class. Log10-transformed breadth and depth values were compared by one-way ANOVA with Sidak's multiple comparisons tests. Here the immuneACCESS table is served through TCRdb, limited to in-frame sequences with V and J called. Missing clones are a known gap in these copies; in checked studies unresolved V genes cover under half, and the rest lacks a known reason. Clonal size and the V and J genes are those of that table, whereas D and trimming came from the DNA. Across this sample there are about 180,000 clones, with about nine tenths seen only once. Of the sample, 2.5% to 3% falls within the top ten clones.

The sample's time point label, in plain terms: baseline before first vaccination. Vaccinee samples came from UK trials COV001 and COV002, including a single-blind randomized controlled phase 2/3 trial of AZD1222 (ChAdOx1 nCoV-19) in healthy adults. For TCRbeta chain sequencing, PBMC samples were collected from trial participants at day 0 and at day 28 after the second dose. On this clone itself: It lacks a known antigen. Base quality data are lacking; no much larger clone is found one base away.

Sequenced here: peripheral blood, sampled on day 0 of AZD1222 vaccination. This TCR was recovered from an adult in good health. This receptor chain uses TRBV30 and TRBJ1-1, with 9 middle bases fitting TRBD1. The CDR3: CAWRGDRATEAFF. The nucleotides are TGTGCCTGGAGAGGGGACAGGGCCACTGAAGCTTTCTTT.